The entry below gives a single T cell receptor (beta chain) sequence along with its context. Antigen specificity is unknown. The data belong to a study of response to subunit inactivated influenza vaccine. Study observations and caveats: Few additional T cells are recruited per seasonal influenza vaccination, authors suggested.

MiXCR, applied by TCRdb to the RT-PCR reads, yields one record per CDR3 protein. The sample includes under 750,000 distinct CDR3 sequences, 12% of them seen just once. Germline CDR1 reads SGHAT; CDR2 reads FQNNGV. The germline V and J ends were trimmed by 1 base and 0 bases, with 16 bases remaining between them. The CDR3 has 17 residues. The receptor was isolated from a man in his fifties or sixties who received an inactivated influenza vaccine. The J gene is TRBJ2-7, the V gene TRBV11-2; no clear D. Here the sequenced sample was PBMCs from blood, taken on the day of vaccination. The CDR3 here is CASSLGGFGQYSYEQYF. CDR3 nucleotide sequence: TGTGCCAGCAGCTTAGGTGGCTTTGGCCAATACTCCTACGAGCAGTACTTC.